Each of the 13 T cell receptor beta chains below was sequenced from the same sample in a study of blood T cell repertoires in COVID-19. Clones were sequenced by immunoSEQ multiplex PCR, and TCRdb holds only the in-frame ones, with some missing. The repertoire has around 34,000 clones, around 82% of them found once; the top ten carry about two fifths. Material: peripheral blood. These receptors all stem from a man older than 75 with active or convalescent COVID-19.

V gene TRBV7-3 combines with J gene TRBJ2-1; TRBD2 matches at 15 bases. The ends lost 3 bases at V and 10 bases at J; junction bases unmatched: 4. This CDR3 is 15 amino acids long. Germline values: CDR1 SGHTA, CDR2 FQGTGA. For the CDR3, the DNA is TGTGCCAGCAGCTTCGGACTAGCGGGAGGGCAGGAGCAGTTCTTC. Amino acids: CASSFGLAGGQEQFF.

This clone appeared a single time. The genes are TRBV21-1 and TRBJ2-1; the table's D call of TRBD2 was not tested on the DNA. TRBV21-1 is tagged as a pseudogene. The CDR3 extends over 11 amino acids. CDR3 DNA sequence: TGTGCCAGCAGCCCTAGCGGGAGCCCGTTCTTC. Protein: CASSPSGSPFF.

This clone was seen a few times. The genes are TRBV19 and TRBJ1-6, with a tentative D call TRBD1 (6 bases). This CDR3 has 14 amino acids. Germline CDR1 and CDR2: LNHDA and SQIVND (reference sequence). V lost 3 bases to trimming and J lost 8 bases, with 11 bases between them. CDR3 sequence: CASSIQGFDSPLHF. The DNA of the CDR3 is TGTGCCAGTAGTATCCAGGGGTTTGATTCACCCCTCCACTTT.

J is TRBJ2-3 and V is TRBV5-1; TRBD2 agrees at 9 bases. The CDR3 contains 16 residues. Germline V gene lookup returns CDR1 SGHRS and CDR2 YFSETQ. V shed 2 bases, J shed 4 bases, and the junction held 8 bases outside the gene matches. In DNA, the CDR3 is TGCGCCAGCAGCTTAAGCCTAGCGGGATGGGCAGATACGCAGTATTTT. Its protein product is CASSLSLAGWADTQYF.

The rearrangement links TRBV5-1 to TRBJ2-1; possible D gene TRBD1, 6 bases. Germline lookup yields CDR1 SGHRS and CDR2 YFSETQ. Trimming took 2 bases from V and 2 from J, leaving 11 bases between them. The CDR3 totals 15 residues. CDR3 in amino acids: CASSFEAGAYNEQFF. CDR3 in DNA: TGCGCCAGCAGCTTTGAGGCAGGGGCCTACAATGAGCAGTTCTTC.

The chain employs TRBV5-6 and TRBJ2-5; TRBD2 aligns across 8 bases. The CDR3 consists of 15 residues. CDR1 is SGHDT, CDR2 YYEEEE, per germline. V shed 3 bases and J 2 bases; nucleotides not matched to a gene: 6. CDR3 residues: CASSSQTSAQETQYF. The CDR3 DNA reads TGTGCCAGCAGCTCCCAGACTAGCGCGCAAGAGACCCAGTACTTC.

This clone was counted only a few times. The V gene is TRBV5-4, the J gene TRBJ2-7; 10 bases align to TRBD1. V lost 4 bases to trimming and J lost 4 bases; unmatched junction nucleotides: 8. The CDR3 has 15 amino acids. Germline V lookup: CDR1 SGHNT, CDR2 YYREEE (reference sequence). CDR3 nucleotide sequence: TGTGCCAGCAGCCCCGGACAGGGGGACTATTACGAGCAGTACTTC. Residues: CASSPGQGDYYEQYF.

The J gene is TRBJ2-7, the V gene TRBV5-1, with D perhaps matching TRBD1 (6 bases). Trimming left V 0 bases short and J 3 bases short, with 13 bases between. Germline CDR1 SGHRS, CDR2 YFSETQ. The CDR3 is made up of 15 amino acids. CDR3 sequence: CASSLELGQSYEQYF. The CDR3 DNA follows: TGCGCCAGCAGCTTGGAACTGGGACAAAGCTACGAGCAGTACTTC. Variable domain in full (rest from reference TRBV5-1 and TRBJ2-7): KAGVTQTPRYLIKTRGQQVTLSCSPISGHRSVSWYQQTPGQGLQFLFEYFSETQRNKGNFPGRFSGRQFSNSRSEMNVSTLELGDSALYLCASSLELGQSYEQYFGPGTRLTVT.

This chain uses TRBV18 with TRBJ2-7; the match to TRBD1 covers 9 bases. From germline, CDR1 is KGHSH and CDR2 LQKENI. V shed 8 bases, J shed 4 bases, and the junction held 6 bases outside the gene matches. The CDR3 sequence is 13 residues long. The CDR3 spells CASTGGGDYEQYF. In DNA form, the CDR3 reads TGTGCCAGCACAGGGGGCGGGGATTACGAGCAGTACTTC.

CDR3 sequence reads: CASSPASGGGFYEQYF. CDR3 nucleotide sequence: TGTGCCAGCAGCCCCGCGAGCGGGGGGGGGTTCTACGAGCAGTACTTC. This sequence joins TRBV5-4 and TRBJ2-7, with 10 positions matching TRBD2. Germline lookup yields CDR1 SGHNT and CDR2 YYREEE (reference sequence). V lost 4 bases, J lost 3 bases, and 10 bases stayed unmatched. The CDR3 has 16 amino acids.

V usage is TRBV19 and J usage is TRBJ2-1; 10 bases agree with TRBD1. V lost 6 bases and J lost 4; bases outside the gene matches: 3. The CDR3 loop spans 14 amino acids. Germline lookup yields CDR1 LNHDA and CDR2 SQIVND (reference sequence). CDR3 DNA: TGTGCCAGTAGACGACAGGGGGCTTACAATGAGCAGTTCTTC. Protein sequence: CASRRQGAYNEQFF.

V usage is TRBV11-2 and J usage is TRBJ1-6; D possibly corresponds to TRBD1 (6 bases). The CDR3 spans 14 residues. Germline lookup yields CDR1 SGHAT and CDR2 FQNNGV. V was clipped by 0 bases and J by 8 bases, with 8 bases between them. The CDR3 reads CASSLDRGYSPLHF. For the CDR3, the DNA is TGTGCCAGCAGCTTAGACAGGGGTTATTCACCCCTCCACTTT.

V usage is TRBV27 and J usage is TRBJ2-3; 9 bases fit TRBD1. Germline V CDR1 and CDR2: MNHEY, SMNVEV (reference sequence). The CDR3 sequence is 15 residues long. J lost 3 bases, V lost 5 bases, and 6 bases had no gene match. The CDR3 region has the DNA TGTGCCAGCAGTCCACGACAGGGGGAAACAGATACGCAGTATTTT. It is translated as CASSPRQGETDTQYF.